Listed below are T cell receptor beta chains from one sample, sequenced in a study of control samples from healthy donors and cancer patients. Data came from immunoSEQ multiplex PCR; TCRdb stores just in-frame clones and leaves some out. Here the sample spans 100,000 or so clones, 80% to 90% being singletons. Sequenced sample: blood. The receptors here all came from a man aged 30 to 45 in good health. The CDR3 runs from the conserved cysteine through the conserved F or W. D genes are given only for firm matches. For some rows the clone size is stated as once, few or many, or as a class when expanded; others skip it.

.	TRBV4-3	.	TRBJ2-2	CASSQVVSPTGELFF	TGCGCCAGCAGCCAAGTGGTGTCACCCACCGGGGAGCTGTTTTTT
.	TRBV3-1/TRBV3-2	.	TRBJ1-3	CASSQGHPFFDSARNTIYF	TGTGCCAGCAGCCAAGGTCACCCTTTCTTTGACAGCGCTAGAAACACCATATATTTT
TRBD2	TRBV6-2/TRBV6-3	.	TRBJ2-2	CASSYYPRKGGIGELFF	TGTGCCAGCAGTTACTACCCCAGGAAGGGAGGGATCGGGGAGCTGTTTTTT
.	TRBV19	.	TRBJ1-1	CASTSTQRMNTEAFF	TGTGCCAGTACCTCAACACAGAGAATGAACACTGAAGCTTTCTTT
.	TRBV18	.	TRBJ1-6	CASSPQEHSNSPLHF	TGTGCCAGCTCACCACAAGAGCACAGTAATTCACCCCTCCACTTT
.	TRBV3-1/TRBV3-2	.	TRBJ2-5	CASSHIRGTETQYF	TGTGCCAGCAGCCACATCAGGGGAACGGAGACCCAGTACTTC
TRBD2	TRBV27	.	TRBJ2-3	CASSLYASGRAETDTQYF	TGTGCCAGCAGTTTGTATGCGAGCGGGAGGGCCGAAACAGATACGCAGTATTTT
.	TRBV6-5	.	TRBJ2-3	CASSYATSRGLNF	TGTGCCAGCAGTTACGCAACTAGTAGAGGTTTGAATTTT
.	TRBV21-1	few	TRBJ1-5	CASSKVEQGGRTSNQPQHF	TGTGCCAGCAGCAAAGTAGAACAGGGGGGAAGGACTAGCAATCAGCCCCAGCATTTT
.	TRBV7-9	.	TRBJ1-3	CASSLVASGNTIYF	TGTGCCAGCAGCTTAGTGGCCTCTGGAAACACCATATATTTT
TRBD1	TRBV10-1	.	TRBJ1-6	CASSPGTGGSNSPLHF	TGCGCCAGCAGCCCCGGGACAGGGGGCTCTAATTCACCCCTCCACTTT
TRBD1	TRBV2	.	TRBJ1-6	CASSVETGRTPLHF	TGTGCCAGCAGTGTGGAGACAGGGAGGACACCCCTCCACTTT
TRBD2	TRBV4-2	.	TRBJ2-5	CASSQVSSGTQETQYF	TGTGCCAGCAGCCAAGTGTCTAGCGGGACACAAGAGACCCAGTACTTC
.	TRBV6-1	.	TRBJ2-5	CASSEARPSRRGEETQYF	TGTGCCAGCAGTGAAGCGCGTCCCTCTCGCAGGGGTGAAGAGACCCAGTACTTC
TRBD1	TRBV25-1	.	TRBJ1-1	CASRPLTGENTEAFF	TGTGCCAGCAGGCCCCTTACAGGGGAGAACACTGAAGCTTTCTTT
TRBD2	TRBV19	once	TRBJ2-1	CASSGTSGIFAEQFF	TGTGCCAGTAGCGGGACTAGCGGGATTTTTGCTGAGCAGTTCTTC
TRBD1	TRBV9	.	TRBJ2-5	CASSVRDRVQETQYF	TGTGCCAGCAGCGTCCGGGACAGGGTCCAAGAGACCCAGTACTTC
.	TRBV5-6	few	TRBJ2-7	CASSPNGFYEQYF	TGTGCCAGCAGTCCGAATGGATTCTACGAGCAGTACTTC
TRBD2	TRBV6-2/TRBV6-3	.	TRBJ2-1	CASSSGTSGYNEQFF	TGTGCCAGCAGCTCCGGGACTAGCGGCTACAATGAGCAGTTCTTC
.	TRBV6-5	.	TRBJ2-3	CASSYRAGASDTQYF	TGTGCCAGCAGTTACAGGGCGGGGGCCTCCGATACGCAGTATTTT
.	TRBV6-2/TRBV6-3	.	TRBJ2-1	CASSYALKIEQFF	TGTGCCAGCAGTTACGCCTTAAAAATTGAGCAGTTCTTC
.	TRBV11-1	.	TRBJ1-2	CASSLGRGPYYGYTF	TGTGCCAGCAGCTTAGGCCGGGGGCCTTATTATGGCTACACCTTC